This passage covers 13 T cell receptor beta chains from one sample sequenced in a study of shared clonotypes between healthy human individuals. Profiling relied on immunoSEQ multiplex PCR, and the TCRdb table lists in-frame clones only, not all of them. The sample consists of around 700,000 clones, about 74% of them appearing once. Sequenced: memory CD4+ T cells sorted from blood. The subset denotes: CD45RA-negative fraction. The receptors shown here come from a woman aged 25 to 39 in good health.

This clone was picked up one time. This sequence joins TRBV7-6 and TRBJ2-5; the D gene is possibly TRBD2 (6 bases). V lost 2 bases to trimming and J lost 2 bases, with 15 bases between them. This CDR3 contains 16 residues. In germline, CDR1 is SGHVS, CDR2 FNYEAQ. The CDR3 DNA is TGTGCCAGCAGCTTATCCGGTAGCGGCCCGCAAGAGACCCAGTACTTC. Protein: CASSLSGSGPQETQYF.

The chain is built from TRBV5-4 and TRBJ2-5; 7 bases are a match to TRBD1. The trim removed 4 bases at V and 7 bases at J, leaving 7 bases unmatched. Germline V gene sequence: CDR1 SGHNT, CDR2 YYREEE (reference sequence). The CDR3 is made up of 13 amino acids. The DNA for the CDR3 is TGTGCCAGCAGCATACACAGGGGCGGGACCCAGTACTTC. It yields the protein CASSIHRGGTQYF. The variable domain in full, completed from reference TRBV5-4 and TRBJ2-5, reads ETGVTQSPTHLIKTRGQQVTLRCSSQSGHNTVSWYQQALGQGPQFIFQYYREEENGRGNFPPRFSGLQFPNYSSELNVNALELDDSALYLCASSIHRGGTQYFGPGTRLLVL.

This chain connects TRBV28 to TRBJ2-7; 8 bases align to TRBD2. Germline loops: CDR1 MDHEN, CDR2 SYDVKM. The length of the CDR3 is 14 residues. The V and J ends lost 2 bases and 6 bases, in that order; junction bases with no gene match: 6. This chain's CDR3 is CASSLGAGGSEQYF. In DNA, the CDR3 is TGTGCCAGCAGTTTAGGCGCGGGGGGCTCCGAGCAGTACTTC.

The chain combines TRBV16 with TRBJ2-7, with D possibly being TRBD1 (6 bases). The CDR3 spans 14 residues. Between the trimmed V and J ends, which lost 4 bases and 4 bases, there was a span of 14 bases. CDR1 KGHSY and CDR2 FQNENV come from the germline V gene. Here the CDR3 reads CASSLSGQRYEQYF. CDR3 bases: TGTGCCAGCAGCCTTTCTGGACAGCGGTACGAGCAGTACTTC.

This clone was found a few times. The chain combines TRBV6-1 with TRBJ1-1; 10 nucleotides line up with TRBD1. Germline CDR1 is MNHNS and CDR2 is SASEGT. Trimming took 5 bases from V and 5 from J; bases not matched to a gene: 5. The CDR3 covers 14 residues. CDR3 in amino acids: CASSPGQGITEAFF. CDR3 bases: TGTGCCAGCAGTCCGGGACAGGGGATTACTGAAGCTTTCTTT.

The genes are TRBV21-1 and TRBJ2-2; the D call TRBD2 from the table was never checked on the DNA. TRBV21-1 counts as a pseudogene. CDR3 length: 22 amino acids. In DNA form, the CDR3 reads TGTGCCAGCAGCAAATCCAATAAGGTCGGGAGACTAGCGGGAGCGAACACCGGGGAGCTGTTTTTT. As protein: CASSKSNKVGRLAGANTGELFF.

DNA for the CDR3: TGTGCCAGCAGCTCCGCTGGGGGGAACACCGGGGAGCTGTTTTTT. Protein product: CASSSAGGNTGELFF. V usage is TRBV7-9 and J usage is TRBJ2-2; D tentatively reads TRBD1 or TRBD2 (5 bases each). Germline CDR1 reads SEHNR; CDR2 reads FQNEAQ (reference sequence). The CDR3 has 15 amino acids. Trimming removed 4 bases from V and 1 base from J, with 10 bases in between.

CDR3 sequence: CSVEAAGIEQFF. CDR3 coding DNA: TGCAGCGTTGAAGCGGCAGGTATAGAGCAGTTCTTC. The chain combines TRBV29-1 with TRBJ2-1, with D unresolved. This CDR3 region has 12 residues. Germline CDR1 SQVTM, CDR2 ANQGSEA. Trimming left V 1 base short and J 10 bases short, with 11 bases between.

This chain joins TRBV4-2 and TRBJ2-1; the match to TRBD2 covers 10 bases. CDR3 length equals 18 residues. Looked up from germline, CDR1 is LGHNA and CDR2 is YNFKEQ. V gave up 5 bases and J gave up 2 bases; unmatched junction bases: 12. DNA for the CDR3: TGTGCCAGCAGCTTCAGCGGGAGGGGCCAACCACCCTACAATGAGCAGTTCTTC. Its translation: CASSFSGRGQPPYNEQFF.

The chain recombines TRBV5-1 with TRBJ2-5, with 8 bases fitting TRBD2. Germline V gives CDR1 SGHRS, CDR2 YFSETQ. The CDR3 has 16 amino acids. The ends lost 0 bases at V and 2 bases at J; junction bases unmatched: 6. CDR3 sequence (DNA): TGCGCCAGCAGCTTGGGGGCTAGCGGGTTACAAGAGACCCAGTACTTC. Translating it yields CASSLGASGLQETQYF.

The chain employs TRBV5-1 and TRBJ2-1; D is ambiguous. Germline values: CDR1 SGHRS, CDR2 YFSETQ. The V end lost 0 bases, the J end lost 8 bases, and 6 bases lay between the germline ends. The CDR3 sequence is 12 residues long. For the CDR3, the DNA is TGCGCCAGCAGCTTGGAGTCCCATGAGCAGTTCTTC. Encoded protein: CASSLESHEQFF. Variable domain in full (rest from reference TRBV5-1 and TRBJ2-1): KAGVTQTPRYLIKTRGQQVTLSCSPISGHRSVSWYQQTPGQGLQFLFEYFSETQRNKGNFPGRFSGRQFSNSRSEMNVSTLELGDSALYLCASSLESHEQFFGPGTRLTVL.

In DNA, the CDR3 is TGTGCCAGCAGAACCGGCGCGCGAAATGAGCAGTTCTTC. Its translation is CASRTGARNEQFF. This chain connects TRBV6-5 to TRBJ2-1; D gene ambiguous. The V end lost 6 bases, the J end lost 7 bases, and 13 bases lay between the germline ends. Germline lookup yields CDR1 MNHEY and CDR2 SVGAGI. The CDR3 is 13 amino acids.

There are a few counts of this clone. Other DNA sequences within the sample encode an identical CDR3. The chain uses TRBV14 and TRBJ2-1; weak D call: TRBD1 (5 bases). Germline CDR1 reads SGHDN; CDR2 reads FVKESK. This CDR3 is 13 amino acids long. The ends were cut back, 5 bases at V and 3 bases at J, with 8 bases in the middle. CDR3 nucleotide sequence: TGTGCCAGCAGCTTCGACAGCTACAATGAGCAGTTCTTC. It is translated as CASSFDSYNEQFF.